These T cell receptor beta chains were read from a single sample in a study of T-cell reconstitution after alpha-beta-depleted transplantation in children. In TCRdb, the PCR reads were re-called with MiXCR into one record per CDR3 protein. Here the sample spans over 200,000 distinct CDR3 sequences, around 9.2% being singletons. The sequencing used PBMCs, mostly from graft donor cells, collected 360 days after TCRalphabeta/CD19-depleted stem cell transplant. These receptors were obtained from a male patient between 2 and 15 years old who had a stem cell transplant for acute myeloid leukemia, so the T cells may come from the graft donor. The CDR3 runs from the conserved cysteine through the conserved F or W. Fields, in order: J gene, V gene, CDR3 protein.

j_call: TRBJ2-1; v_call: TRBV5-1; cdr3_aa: CASSPLTSAYYNEQFF
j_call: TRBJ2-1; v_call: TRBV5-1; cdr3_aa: CASSLEGGVSYNEQFF
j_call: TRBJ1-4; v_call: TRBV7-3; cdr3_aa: CASSLMREGYATNEKLFF
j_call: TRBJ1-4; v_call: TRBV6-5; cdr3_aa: CASKPDRGHEKLFF
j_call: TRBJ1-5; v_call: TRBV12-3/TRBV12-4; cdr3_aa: CASSLFGDQPQHF
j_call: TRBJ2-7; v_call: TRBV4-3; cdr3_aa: CASSHSLTTYEQYF
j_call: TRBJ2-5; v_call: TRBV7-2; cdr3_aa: CASSLIKGGRQETQYF
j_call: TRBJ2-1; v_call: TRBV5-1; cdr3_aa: CASSLVGDGYNEQFF
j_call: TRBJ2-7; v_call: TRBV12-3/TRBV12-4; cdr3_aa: CASSFRDSHEQYF
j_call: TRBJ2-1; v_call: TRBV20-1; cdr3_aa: CSATEGQFYNEQFF
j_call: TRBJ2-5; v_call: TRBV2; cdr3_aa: CASSDRTAKILPQYF
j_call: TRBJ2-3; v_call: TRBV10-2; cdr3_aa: CASSESSDSTDTQYF
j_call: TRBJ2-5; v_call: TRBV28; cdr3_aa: CASGSRFRGSGNLRETQYF
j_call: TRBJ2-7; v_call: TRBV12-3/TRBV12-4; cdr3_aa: CASRPNLAGEEQYF
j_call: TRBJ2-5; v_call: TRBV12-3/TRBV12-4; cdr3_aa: CASSLTTVQETQYF
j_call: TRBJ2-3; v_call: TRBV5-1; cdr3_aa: CASSLIRSSADTQYF
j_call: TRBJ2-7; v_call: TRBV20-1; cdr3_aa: CSASEGVYEQYF
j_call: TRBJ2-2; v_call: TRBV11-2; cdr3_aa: CASSLRYYTGELFF
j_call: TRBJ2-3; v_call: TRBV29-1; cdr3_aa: CSVEKAGSSTDTQYF
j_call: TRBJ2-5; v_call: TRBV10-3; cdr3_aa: CAISESTSGQETQYF
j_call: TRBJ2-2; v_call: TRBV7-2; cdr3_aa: CASSLVSSTPWGELFF
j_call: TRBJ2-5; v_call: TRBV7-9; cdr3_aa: CASSFTDIGQETQYF
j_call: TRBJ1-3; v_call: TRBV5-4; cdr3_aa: CASSFRGIRNTIYF
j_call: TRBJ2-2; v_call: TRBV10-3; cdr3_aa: CAISAVREGTGELFF
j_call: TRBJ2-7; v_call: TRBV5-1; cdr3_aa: CASSANRLAGLEQYF
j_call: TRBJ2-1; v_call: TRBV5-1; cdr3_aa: CASSLGQVGYNEQFF
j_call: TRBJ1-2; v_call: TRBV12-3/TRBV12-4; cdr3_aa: CASSRQTVHYGYTF
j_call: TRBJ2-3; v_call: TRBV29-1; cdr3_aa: CSVLNTFGTDTQYF
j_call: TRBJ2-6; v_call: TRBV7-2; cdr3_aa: CASITSGANVLTF
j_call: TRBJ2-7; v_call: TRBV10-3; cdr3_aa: CAISSGLAGGGTYEQYF
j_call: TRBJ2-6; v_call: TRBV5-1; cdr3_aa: CASSPFSGANVLTF
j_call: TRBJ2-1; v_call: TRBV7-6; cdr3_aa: CASSLTRVNSYNEQFF
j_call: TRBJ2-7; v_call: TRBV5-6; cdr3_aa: CASQGLYEQYF